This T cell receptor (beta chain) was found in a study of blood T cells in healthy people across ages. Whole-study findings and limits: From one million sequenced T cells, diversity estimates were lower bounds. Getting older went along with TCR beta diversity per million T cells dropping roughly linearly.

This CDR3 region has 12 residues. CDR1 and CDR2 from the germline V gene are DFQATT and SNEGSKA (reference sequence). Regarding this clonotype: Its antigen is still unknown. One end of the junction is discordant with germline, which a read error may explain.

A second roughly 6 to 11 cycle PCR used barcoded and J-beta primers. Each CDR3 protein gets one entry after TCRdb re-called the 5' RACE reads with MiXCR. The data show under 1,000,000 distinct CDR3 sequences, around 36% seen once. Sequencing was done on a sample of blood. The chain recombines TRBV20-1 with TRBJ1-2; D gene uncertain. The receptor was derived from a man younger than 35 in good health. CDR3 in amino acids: CSTRDGSGGYTF. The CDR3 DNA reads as TGCAGTACTAGAGATGGAAGCGGGGGCTACACCTTC.